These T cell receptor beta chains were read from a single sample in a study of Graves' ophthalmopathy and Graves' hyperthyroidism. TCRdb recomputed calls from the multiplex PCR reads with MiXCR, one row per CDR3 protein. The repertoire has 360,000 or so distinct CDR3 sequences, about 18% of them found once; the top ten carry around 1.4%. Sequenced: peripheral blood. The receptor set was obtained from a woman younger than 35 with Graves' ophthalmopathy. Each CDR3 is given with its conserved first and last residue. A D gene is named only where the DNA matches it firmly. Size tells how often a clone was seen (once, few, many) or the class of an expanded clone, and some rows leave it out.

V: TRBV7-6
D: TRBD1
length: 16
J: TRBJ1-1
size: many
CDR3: CASSLALRGPNTEAFF
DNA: TGTGCCAGCAGCTTAGCCCTCAGGGGGCCGAACACTGAAGCTTTCTTT

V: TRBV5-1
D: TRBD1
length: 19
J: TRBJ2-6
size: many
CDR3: CASSARDRDTRSGANVLTF
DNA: TGCGCCAGCAGCGCCCGGGACAGGGACACCCGCTCTGGGGCCAACGTCCTGACTTTC

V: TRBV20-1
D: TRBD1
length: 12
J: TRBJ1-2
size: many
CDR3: CSATTGGAGYTF
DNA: TGCAGTGCAACTACAGGGGGCGCGGGCTACACCTTC

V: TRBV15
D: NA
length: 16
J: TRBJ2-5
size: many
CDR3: CATSRVPSGDWETQYF
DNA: TGTGCCACCAGCAGAGTCCCTAGTGGGGACTGGGAGACCCAGTACTTC

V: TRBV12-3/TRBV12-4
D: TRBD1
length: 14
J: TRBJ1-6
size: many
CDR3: CASSPRGPDSPLHF
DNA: TGTGCCAGCAGCCCTAGGGGGCCGGATTCACCCCTCCACTTT

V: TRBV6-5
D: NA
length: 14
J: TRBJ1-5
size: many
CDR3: CASSYSYSNQPQHF
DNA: TGTGCCAGCAGTTACAGCTATAGCAATCAGCCCCAGCATTTT

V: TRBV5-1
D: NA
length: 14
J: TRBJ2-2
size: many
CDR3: CASSPPIAPGELFF
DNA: TGCGCCAGCAGCCCCCCTATAGCCCCCGGGGAGCTGTTTTTT

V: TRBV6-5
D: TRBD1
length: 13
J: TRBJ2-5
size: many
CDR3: CASRRDRVETQYF
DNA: TGTGCCAGCAGGAGGGACAGGGTGGAGACCCAGTACTTC

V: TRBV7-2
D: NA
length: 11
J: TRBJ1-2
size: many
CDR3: CASSLGAGYTF
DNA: TGTGCCAGCAGCTTAGGGGCAGGCTACACCTTC

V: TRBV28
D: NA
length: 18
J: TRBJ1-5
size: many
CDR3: CASSLTGPPKWSNQPQHF
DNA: TGTGCCAGCAGTTTAACGGGACCCCCGAAGTGGAGCAATCAGCCCCAGCATTTT

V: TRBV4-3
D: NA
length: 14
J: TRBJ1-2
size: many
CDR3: CASSQDFSGRGYTF
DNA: TGCGCCAGCAGCCAAGATTTCTCCGGCCGCGGCTACACCTTC

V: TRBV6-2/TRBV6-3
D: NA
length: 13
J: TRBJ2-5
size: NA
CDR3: CASRKGNQETQYF
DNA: TGTGCCAGCAGGAAGGGGAACCAAGAGACCCAGTACTTC

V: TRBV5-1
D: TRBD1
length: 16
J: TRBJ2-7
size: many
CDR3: CASSTGTGGASYEQYF
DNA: TGCGCCAGCAGCACCGGGACAGGGGGCGCGTCCTACGAGCAGTACTTC

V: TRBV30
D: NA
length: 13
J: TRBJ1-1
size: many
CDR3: CAWRRDGNTEAFF
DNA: TGTGCCTGGAGGAGGGACGGGAACACTGAAGCTTTCTTT

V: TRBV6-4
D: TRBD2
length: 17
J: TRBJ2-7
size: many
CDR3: CASSPRLAGGGNYEQYF
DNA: TGTGCCAGCAGTCCGCGACTAGCGGGGGGGGGAAACTACGAGCAGTACTTC

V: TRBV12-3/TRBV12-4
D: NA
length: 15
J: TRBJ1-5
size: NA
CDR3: CASRSPGGLNQPQHF
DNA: TGTGCCAGCAGATCACCCGGGGGGCTGAATCAGCCCCAGCATTTT

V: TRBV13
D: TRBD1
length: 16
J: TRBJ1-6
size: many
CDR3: CASSPLRDRSRSPLHF
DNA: TGTGCCAGCAGCCCTCTAAGGGACAGGAGTAGGTCACCCCTCCACTTT

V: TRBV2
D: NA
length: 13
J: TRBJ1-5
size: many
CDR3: CASSAEGGRPQHF
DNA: TGTGCCAGCAGTGCCGAGGGGGGGCGGCCCCAGCATTTT

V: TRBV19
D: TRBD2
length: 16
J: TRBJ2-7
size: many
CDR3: CASSIRGSGTPSEQYF
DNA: TGTGCCAGTAGTATCCGGGGTAGCGGGACCCCCTCCGAGCAGTACTTC

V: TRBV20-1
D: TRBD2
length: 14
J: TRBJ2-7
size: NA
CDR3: CSATTSGSMYEQYF
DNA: TGCAGTGCGACGACTAGCGGGAGTATGTACGAGCAGTACTTC

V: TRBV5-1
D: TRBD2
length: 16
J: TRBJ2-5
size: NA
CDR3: CASSLGSAGGQETQYF
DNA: TGCGCCAGCAGCTTGGGTTCAGCGGGGGGACAAGAGACCCAGTACTTC

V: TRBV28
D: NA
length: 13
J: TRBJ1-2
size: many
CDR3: CASSTGRGYGYTF
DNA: TGTGCCAGCAGCACCGGGAGGGGATATGGCTACACCTTC

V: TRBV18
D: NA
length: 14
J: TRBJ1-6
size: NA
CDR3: CASQGGSYNSPLHF
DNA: TGTGCCAGCCAAGGTGGATCCTATAATTCACCCCTCCACTTT

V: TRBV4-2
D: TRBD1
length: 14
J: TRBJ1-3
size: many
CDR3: CASSQESQGITIYF
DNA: TGTGCCAGCAGCCAAGAATCACAGGGGATTACCATATATTTT

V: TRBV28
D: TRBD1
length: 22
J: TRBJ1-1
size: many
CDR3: CASSLPRDRGSPNHGKNTEAFF
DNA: TGTGCCAGCAGTTTGCCTAGGGACAGGGGAAGTCCCAACCACGGCAAGAACACTGAAGCTTTCTTT

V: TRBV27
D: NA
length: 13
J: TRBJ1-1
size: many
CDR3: CASSLKRNAEAFF
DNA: TGTGCCAGCAGTTTAAAGAGGAACGCTGAAGCTTTCTTT

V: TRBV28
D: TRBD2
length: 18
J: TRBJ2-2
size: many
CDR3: CASSPPTGSGRGTGELFF
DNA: TGTGCCAGCAGTCCACCAACTGGAAGCGGGAGAGGTACCGGGGAGCTGTTTTTT

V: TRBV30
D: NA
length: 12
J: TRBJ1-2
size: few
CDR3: CAADVLDYGYTF
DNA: TGTGCTGCCGACGTTCTTGACTATGGCTACACCTTC

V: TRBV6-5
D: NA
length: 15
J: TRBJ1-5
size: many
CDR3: CASSYDAYSNQPQHF
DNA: TGTGCCAGCAGTTACGATGCATATAGCAATCAGCCCCAGCATTTT

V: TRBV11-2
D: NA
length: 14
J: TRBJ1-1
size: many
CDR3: CASSLGAPNTEAFF
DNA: TGTGCCAGCAGCTTAGGGGCTCCGAACACTGAAGCTTTCTTT

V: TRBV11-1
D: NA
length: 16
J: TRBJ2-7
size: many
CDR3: CASSFRDHGPGDEQYF
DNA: TGTGCCAGCAGCTTCCGGGACCATGGGCCGGGAGACGAGCAGTACTTC

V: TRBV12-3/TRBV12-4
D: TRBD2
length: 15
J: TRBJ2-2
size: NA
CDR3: CASSTTSGKTGELFF
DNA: TGTGCCAGCAGTACGACTAGCGGGAAAACCGGGGAGCTGTTTTTT

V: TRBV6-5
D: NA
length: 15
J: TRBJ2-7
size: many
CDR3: CASSYSTDRLYEQYF
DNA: TGTGCCAGCAGTTACTCGACAGACCGCCTCTACGAGCAGTACTTC

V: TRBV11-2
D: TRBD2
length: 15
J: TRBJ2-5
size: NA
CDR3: CASSRVSGSGETQYF
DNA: TGTGCCAGTTCCCGGGTTAGCGGGAGTGGAGAGACCCAGTACTTC

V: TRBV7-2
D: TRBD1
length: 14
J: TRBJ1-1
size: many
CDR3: CASSSYRGNTEAFF
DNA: TGTGCCAGCAGCTCGTACAGGGGGAACACTGAAGCTTTCTTT

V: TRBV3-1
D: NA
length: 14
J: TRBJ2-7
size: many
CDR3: CASSRREGVDEQYF
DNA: TGTGCCAGCAGCCGCCGCGAAGGAGTGGACGAGCAGTACTTC

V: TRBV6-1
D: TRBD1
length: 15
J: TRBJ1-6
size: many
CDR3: CASAPARDRRSPLHF
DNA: TGTGCCAGCGCCCCGGCCCGGGACAGGCGTTCACCCCTCCACTTT

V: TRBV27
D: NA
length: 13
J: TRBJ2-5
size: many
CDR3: CASSTNVRETQYF
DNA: TGTGCCAGCAGTACTAACGTCAGGGAGACCCAGTACTTC

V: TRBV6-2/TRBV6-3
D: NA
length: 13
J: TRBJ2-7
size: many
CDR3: CASSYATSYEQYF
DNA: TGTGCCAGCAGTTACGCGACCTCCTACGAGCAGTACTTC

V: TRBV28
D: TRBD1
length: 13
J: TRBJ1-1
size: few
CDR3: CASSTGTGGKRFF
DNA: TGTGCCAGCAGTACCGGGACAGGGGGCAAGAGGTTCTTT

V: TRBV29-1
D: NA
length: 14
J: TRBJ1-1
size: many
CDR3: CSVGPQGESTEAFF
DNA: TGCAGCGTTGGGCCCCAGGGTGAGAGCACTGAAGCTTTCTTT

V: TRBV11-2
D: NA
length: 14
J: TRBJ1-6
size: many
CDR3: CASSLPSPNSPLHF
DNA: TGTGCCAGCAGCTTACCGAGCCCAAATTCACCCCTCCACTTT

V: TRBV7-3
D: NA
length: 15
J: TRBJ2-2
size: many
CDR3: CASSLIQGGTGELFF
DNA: TGTGCCAGCAGCTTAATCCAGGGCGGGACCGGGGAGCTGTTTTTT

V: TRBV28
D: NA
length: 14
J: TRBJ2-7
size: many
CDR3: CASFGNSEAYEQYF
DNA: TGTGCCAGCTTTGGGAATTCTGAAGCCTACGAGCAGTACTTC

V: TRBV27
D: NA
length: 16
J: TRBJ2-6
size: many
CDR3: CASSPALPAGANVLTF
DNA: TGTGCCAGCAGCCCAGCTCTTCCCGCCGGGGCCAACGTCCTGACTTTC

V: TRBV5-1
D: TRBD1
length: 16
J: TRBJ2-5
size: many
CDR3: CASSLGQGASPETQYF
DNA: TGCGCCAGCAGCCTAGGACAGGGGGCTTCCCCAGAGACCCAGTACTTC

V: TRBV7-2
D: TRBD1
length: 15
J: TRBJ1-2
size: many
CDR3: CASSSGQGEGYGYTF
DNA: TGTGCCAGCAGCTCCGGACAGGGGGAGGGCTATGGCTACACCTTC

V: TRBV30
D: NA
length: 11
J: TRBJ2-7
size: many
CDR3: CAWSGSYEQYF
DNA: TGTGCCTGGAGTGGAAGCTACGAGCAGTACTTC

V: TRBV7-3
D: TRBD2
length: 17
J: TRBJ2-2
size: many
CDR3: CASSLIGLAGNTGELFF
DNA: TGTGCCAGCAGCTTAATCGGGCTAGCGGGGAACACCGGGGAGCTGTTTTTT

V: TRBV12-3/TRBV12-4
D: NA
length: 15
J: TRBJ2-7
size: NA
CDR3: CASSPSPGQTYEQYF
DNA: TGTGCCAGCAGTCCCTCTCCGGGACAAACCTACGAGCAGTACTTC

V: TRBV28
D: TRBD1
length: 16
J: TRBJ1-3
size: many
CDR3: CASRLDRRNSGNTIYF
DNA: TGTGCCAGCAGATTGGACAGGAGGAACTCTGGAAACACCATATATTTT

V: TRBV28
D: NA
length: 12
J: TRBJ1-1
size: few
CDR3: CASRTMLRAAFF
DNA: TGTGCCAGCAGGACGATGCTCCGGGCGGCTTTCTTT

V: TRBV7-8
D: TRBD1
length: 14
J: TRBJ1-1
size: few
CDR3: CASALGTGYVEAFF
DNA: TGTGCCAGCGCATTAGGGACAGGGTACGTCGAAGCTTTCTTT